This is a list of T cell receptor beta chains from one sample in a study of vaccination and CD4 T cells after COVID-19. TCRdb redid the calling of the PCR reads with MiXCR, one entry per CDR3 protein. The sample yields about 15,000 distinct CDR3 sequences, 69% seen once. The specimen was CD4+ T cells from blood, collected after SARS-CoV-2 vaccination. Receptors originate from a human donor who had recovered from COVID-19. Each CDR3 is given with its conserved first and last residue. D genes are given only for firm matches. Size tells how often a clone was seen (once, few, many) or the class of an expanded clone, and some rows leave it out.

>-|TRBJ1-2|TRBD1|TRBV28
CASSLPQGGGYTF
TGTGCCAGCAGTTTACCCCAGGGGGGAGGCTACACCTTC
>few|TRBJ1-5|-|TRBV10-3
CAISGLGQPQHF
TGTGCCATCAGTGGCCTGGGCCAGCCCCAGCATTTT
>-|TRBJ2-1|-|TRBV4-2
CASSRKRSGPDSYNEQFF
TGTGCCAGCAGCCGGAAGAGGTCCGGGCCTGACTCCTACAATGAGCAGTTCTTC
>few|TRBJ2-2|-|TRBV20-1
CSASSHTGELFF
TGCAGTGCTAGTAGTCACACCGGGGAGCTGTTTTTT
>-|TRBJ2-5|TRBD1|TRBV15
CATSRVGTGGAGEVGETQYF
TGTGCCACCAGCAGAGTTGGGACAGGGGGCGCAGGGGAAGTCGGGGAGACCCAGTACTTC
>-|TRBJ1-2|TRBD1|TRBV5-6
CASSLGQGEIGYTF
TGTGCCAGCAGCTTGGGCCAGGGGGAGATTGGCTACACCTTC
>-|TRBJ2-7|-|TRBV6-2/TRBV6-3
CASHRGASLTSYEQYF
TGTGCCAGCCATAGAGGGGCTAGCTTGACCTCCTACGAGCAGTACTTC
>once|TRBJ1-2|-|TRBV6-1
CASLLGQRGYTF
TGTGCCAGCCTCCTAGGACAGCGGGGCTACACCTTC
>once|TRBJ2-1|TRBD2|TRBV2
CASSGVEAGIGNEQFF
TGTGCCAGCAGCGGGGTCGAAGCGGGAATTGGCAATGAGCAGTTCTTC
>-|TRBJ2-2|-|TRBV20-1
CGARDPQGGNTGELFF
TGCGGTGCTAGAGACCCGCAGGGGGGGAACACCGGGGAGCTGTTTTTT
>-|TRBJ1-5|TRBD1|TRBV10-3
CAISDGTGINQPQHF
TGTGCCATCAGTGACGGGACAGGGATCAATCAGCCCCAGCATTTT
>-|TRBJ2-3|TRBD2|TRBV27
CASSAGLAGVGVYTQYF
TGTGCCAGCAGCGCGGGACTAGCGGGAGTGGGCGTGTATACGCAGTATTTT
>-|TRBJ2-1|TRBD2|TRBV12-3/TRBV12-4
CASRSGSGNEQFF
TGTGCCAGCAGGAGCGGGAGTGGGAATGAGCAGTTCTTC
>-|TRBJ2-3|TRBD2|TRBV7-2
CASSLPRASGTHTQYF
TGTGCCAGCAGCTTACCAAGGGCTAGCGGGACACATACGCAGTATTTT
>-|TRBJ2-2|-|TRBV7-2
CASSLEGITGELFF
TGTGCCAGCAGCTTAGAGGGGATCACCGGGGAGCTGTTTTTT
>few|TRBJ1-1|-|TRBV7-9
CASSLRGPEAFF
TGTGCCAGCAGCTTAAGGGGTCCTGAAGCTTTCTTT
>-|TRBJ1-4|-|TRBV6-2/TRBV6-3
CASSYDEAKLFF
TGTGCCAGCAGTTACGACGAGGCAAAACTGTTTTTT
>-|TRBJ1-6|-|TRBV28
CASRVVGSQRVALHF
TGTGCCAGCAGGGTGGTTGGCTCCCAGAGGGTGGCCCTCCACTTT
>-|TRBJ1-2|-|TRBV5-5
CASSPGVNYGYTF
TGTGCCAGCAGCCCGGGAGTCAACTATGGCTACACCTTC
>few|TRBJ1-5|TRBD1|TRBV27
CASSLRGQGYQPQHF
TGTGCCAGCAGTTTACGAGGACAGGGGTATCAGCCCCAGCATTTT
>-|TRBJ2-7|TRBD2|TRBV6-5
CASSSLRGTSGSQSYEQYF
TGTGCCAGCAGTTCTCTACGCGGGACTAGCGGGAGCCAATCCTACGAGCAGTACTTC
>-|TRBJ2-5|-|TRBV12-3/TRBV12-4
CASSLFGLGRETQYF
TGTGCCAGCAGTTTATTCGGGCTAGGGAGAGAGACCCAGTACTTC
>-|TRBJ2-2|-|TRBV7-9
CASSQIATGELFF
TGTGCCAGCAGTCAAATAGCGACCGGGGAGCTGTTTTTT
>-|TRBJ2-7|-|TRBV20-1
CSASTPRGVYEQYF
TGCAGTGCTAGTACGCCAAGGGGAGTCTACGAGCAGTACTTC
>-|TRBJ2-6|-|TRBV28
CASSAAGLNSGANVLTF
TGTGCCAGCAGTGCCGCAGGGTTAAACTCTGGGGCCAACGTCCTGACTTTC
>-|TRBJ1-4|-|TRBV7-9
CASSPPAGRGEKLFF
TGTGCCAGCAGCCCCCCCGCTGGCCGGGGTGAAAAACTGTTTTTT
>-|TRBJ2-1|-|TRBV24-1
CATSEGSRNEQFF
TGTGCCACCAGTGAGGGATCTCGAAATGAGCAGTTCTTC
>few|TRBJ1-1|-|TRBV7-6
CASSLRDEGGEAFF
TGTGCCAGCAGCTTAAGGGACGAGGGAGGTGAAGCTTTCTTT
>-|TRBJ2-1|TRBD2|TRBV12-3/TRBV12-4
CASSRQALAGTNEQFF
TGTGCCAGCAGTCGCCAAGCCCTAGCGGGAACCAATGAGCAGTTCTTC
>-|TRBJ2-5|TRBD2|TRBV15
CATSDVGGETQYF
TGTGCCACCAGCGACGTGGGGGGGGAGACCCAGTACTTC
>-|TRBJ2-1|-|TRBV7-2
CASSPVSSYNEQFF
TGTGCCAGCAGCCCAGTCTCATCCTACAATGAGCAGTTCTTC
>few|TRBJ1-6|-|TRBV7-2
CASGPRSYNSPLHF
TGTGCCAGCGGCCCCAGATCCTATAATTCACCCCTCCACTTT
>-|TRBJ2-3|-|TRBV10-3
CAIQTRGESADTQYF
TGTGCCATCCAAACTCGCGGAGAGTCCGCAGATACGCAGTATTTT
>few|TRBJ2-3|TRBD2|TRBV7-6
CASSSPSGIGTQYF
TGTGCCAGCAGCTCTCCTAGCGGGATAGGTACGCAGTATTTT
>-|TRBJ2-3|-|TRBV10-3
CASTEGLANTDTQYF
TGTGCCTCCACAGAGGGGCTAGCGAACACAGATACGCAGTATTTT
>-|TRBJ2-1|TRBD1|TRBV6-2/TRBV6-3
CASRRTGSHYNEQFF
TGTGCCAGCAGGAGGACAGGGTCTCACTACAATGAGCAGTTCTTC
>-|TRBJ1-5|-|TRBV2
CASRDPGLSPQHF
TGTGCCAGCAGGGACCCAGGGTTGAGTCCCCAGCATTTT
>few|TRBJ2-5|-|TRBV20-1
CSARGQGGETQYF
TGCAGTGCTAGAGGGCAGGGCGGGGAGACCCAGTACTTC
>-|TRBJ2-2|TRBD1|TRBV2
CASSEVQGGTGELFF
TGTGCCAGCAGTGAAGTACAGGGGGGAACCGGGGAGCTGTTTTTT
>-|TRBJ2-2|TRBD1|TRBV5-5
CASRSPGQGTGELFF
TGTGCCAGCAGATCTCCGGGACAGGGCACCGGGGAGCTGTTTTTT
>-|TRBJ1-2|TRBD1|TRBV29-1
CSVDPDRAGGYTF
TGCAGCGTTGATCCCGACAGGGCGGGGGGCTACACCTTC
>-|TRBJ2-2|-|TRBV11-2
CASSPYRPDTGELFF
TGTGCCAGCAGCCCCTACAGACCGGACACCGGGGAGCTGTTTTTT
>-|TRBJ1-6|-|TRBV19
CASKLGRSDSPLHF
TGTGCCAGTAAGCTCGGACGGAGCGATTCACCCCTCCACTTT
>-|TRBJ1-2|-|TRBV18
CASSPGAGGGYTF
TGTGCCAGCTCACCAGGGGCGGGAGGTGGCTACACCTTC
>few|TRBJ2-3|-|TRBV6-2/TRBV6-3
CASSGWWSTDTQYF
TGTGCCAGCAGCGGATGGTGGAGCACAGATACGCAGTATTTT
>few|TRBJ1-3|-|TRBV6-1
CASTGAGNTIYF
TGTGCCAGCACAGGGGCTGGAAACACCATATATTTT
>-|TRBJ2-6|-|TRBV11-2
CVSSLVGNFLSGANVLTF
TGTGTCAGCAGCTTAGTTGGGAATTTCCTCTCTGGGGCCAACGTCCTGACTTTC
>-|TRBJ1-2|TRBD1|TRBV30
CAWSRPDRGGGSYGYTF
TGTGCCTGGAGTCGTCCCGACAGGGGAGGGGGTAGCTATGGCTACACCTTC
>-|TRBJ2-3|TRBD1|TRBV7-9
CASSLSTGGSDTQYF
TGTGCCAGCAGCTTATCGACAGGGGGTTCAGATACGCAGTATTTT